One sample yielded the 12 T cell receptor beta chains listed below, sequenced in a study of a mutant IDH1 vaccine in newly diagnosed glioma. Stated time point: baseline, week 1 (first vaccination visit). The treatment here: pre-vaccination baseline after standard-of-care therapy. Here immunoSEQ multiplex PCR was the method, and the copy in TCRdb shows in-frame clones only, minus some. This table has 15,000 or so clones, 70% to 80% appearing once. Sequencing used PBMCs, obtained from a glioma patient treated with radiotherapy, temozolomide or both. These receptor sequences come from a man in his forties or fifties with glioma.

The J gene is TRBJ1-4, the V gene TRBV2; D call uncertain. Germline V CDR1 and CDR2: SNHLY, FYNNEI. Trimming removed 5 bases at V and 8 bases at J, with 15 bases between. This CDR3 has 14 amino acids. In DNA, the CDR3 is TGTGCCAGCAGTACGGTCTCGGGGTACGAAAAACTGTTTTTT. Translating it yields CASSTVSGYEKLFF.

The sample holds a few counts of this clone. This chain links TRBV13 with TRBJ2-7, with unresolved D. V was shortened by 5 bases and J by 3 bases, with 11 bases between the two germline ends. Germline-derived CDR1 and CDR2 are PRHDT and FYEKMQ (reference sequence). This CDR3 spans 13 amino acids. The CDR3 is CASSLNAVYEQYF. CDR3 bases: TGTGCCAGCAGCCTCAACGCGGTCTACGAGCAGTACTTC.

CDR3 sequence (DNA): TGTGCCAGCAGTGAATACTTGGCCGCCCCTTCTAGTGAGACCCAGTACTTC. Encoded protein: CASSEYLAAPSSETQYF. The chain links TRBV25-1 to TRBJ2-5; D gene unclear. V lost 0 bases to trimming and J lost 5 bases, with 19 bases between them. CDR3 size: 17 residues. Per the germline V gene, CDR1 is MGHDK and CDR2 is SYGVNS.

This clone was seen a few times. This rearrangement joins TRBV7-8 to TRBJ1-1, with a possible D match to TRBD1 (6 bases). With 5 bases removed from V and 7 bases from J, the gap between germline ends came to 20 bases. The CDR3 runs 15 residues. Germline V CDR1 and CDR2: SGHVS, FQNEAQ. The CDR3 nucleotides read TGTGCCAGCAGCGGTGGGGGGGGACACATTCTTGAAGCTTTCTTT. Its translation: CASSGGGGHILEAFF.

Only a few counts were recorded for this clone. The gene calls are TRBV6-1 and TRBJ1-2; no firm D call. CDR1 and CDR2 (germline): MNHNS, SASEGT. There are 16 residues in the CDR3. The ends were cut back, 0 bases at V and 3 bases at J, with 14 bases in the middle. The CDR3 here is CASSEAPGSGYYGYTF. The CDR3 DNA follows: TGTGCCAGCAGTGAAGCACCTGGGTCGGGGTACTATGGCTACACCTTC.

The V and J genes are TRBV7-2 and TRBJ2-3; D uncertain. Trimming took off 4 bases at V and 0 bases at J, with 5 bases between the two ends. CDR1 is SGHTA, CDR2 FQGNSA, per germline. The length of the CDR3 is 13 residues. CDR3 sequence: CASSSPSTDTQYF. DNA for the CDR3: TGTGCCAGCAGCTCACCAAGCACAGATACGCAGTATTTT.

The CDR3 region is CASSIPGPYEAFF. CDR3 in DNA: TGTGCCAGTAGTATTCCGGGCCCTTATGAAGCTTTCTTT. The V call is TRBV19, the J call TRBJ1-1; D gene ambiguous. This CDR3 has 13 residues. The germline V gene has CDR1 LNHDA and CDR2 SQIVND (reference sequence). Trimming removed 3 bases from V and 7 bases from J, with 12 bases in between.

This rearrangement joins TRBV7-2 to TRBJ1-1; no definite D call. The germline V gene encodes CDR1 SGHTA and CDR2 FQGNSA. V dropped 0 bases and J dropped 9 bases, with 17 bases sitting between them. The CDR3 extends over 15 amino acids. CDR3: CASSLAIVDGRQAFF. DNA for the CDR3: TGTGCCAGCAGCTTAGCGATTGTGGACGGGCGGCAAGCTTTCTTT.

The chain couples TRBV25-1 to TRBJ1-1, with 9 bases lining up with TRBD1. Germline V gives CDR1 MGHDK, CDR2 SYGVNS. The CDR3 contains 17 residues. V lost 4 bases, J lost 1 base, and 10 bases stayed unmatched. CDR3 sequence: CASSARRTGVGNTEAFF. DNA of the CDR3: TGTGCCAGCAGTGCACGACGGACAGGGGTGGGGAACACTGAAGCTTTCTTT.

Only a few counts were recorded for this clone. This chain connects TRBV5-6 to TRBJ2-1; D may be TRBD2 (5 bases). Per germline, CDR1 SGHDT and CDR2 YYEEEE. This CDR3 comprises 13 residues. V lost 2 bases to trimming and J lost 15 bases, with 18 bases between them. The CDR3 bases are TGTGCCAGCAGCTTTGTGACTACTAGGTTATTGTTCTTC. Its translation is CASSFVTTRLLFF.

A note on this clone: Other DNA sequences of this sample code for an identical CDR3. This chain uses TRBV18 with TRBJ2-1; 7 positions agree with TRBD2. Germline CDR1 and CDR2: KGHSH and LQKENI. The CDR3 totals 12 residues. V lost 3 bases, J lost 7 bases, and 0 bases stayed unmatched. For the CDR3, the DNA is TGTGCCAGCTCACCGGGGGGGAATGAGCAGTTCTTC. This gives the protein CASSPGGNEQFF. The whole variable domain, filled in from reference TRBV18 and TRBJ2-1, reads NAGVMQNPRHLVRRRGQEARLRCSPMKGHSHVYWYRQLPEEGLKFMVYLQKENIIDESGMPKERFSAEFPKEGPSILRIQQVVRGDSAAYFCASSPGGNEQFFGPGTRLTVL.

This chain connects TRBV6-1 to TRBJ1-3; D unclear. The CDR3 contains 13 residues. V was clipped by 8 bases and J by 4 bases, with 12 bases between them. The V gene's germline CDR1 is MNHNS and CDR2 SASEGT. The CDR3 sequence is CASGGLEGNTIYF. The CDR3 DNA reads as TGTGCCAGCGGTGGTCTGGAGGGAAACACCATATATTTT.